Below are 2 T cell receptor beta chains sequenced from a single sample in a study of T cells after yellow fever vaccination. One entry per CDR3 protein results from TCRdb running MiXCR on the 5' RACE reads. The sample has about 430,000 distinct CDR3 sequences; approximately 19% are singletons. Sequences were derived from PBMCs, sampled before the yellow fever booster vaccination. The receptors stem from a man younger than 35 who received the YFV17D yellow fever vaccine.

The chain links TRBV10-3 to TRBJ1-1; 9 nucleotides agree with TRBD1. Per germline, CDR1 ENHRY and CDR2 SYGVKD. The V segment lost 6 bases and the J segment 4 bases; nucleotides outside the gene matches: 6. This CDR3 has 14 amino acids. The CDR3 here is CAISSDRGGTEAFF. DNA of the CDR3: TGTGCCATCAGCAGTGACAGGGGGGGCACTGAAGCTTTCTTT.

The chain carries TRBV4-2 and TRBJ2-3, with unresolved D. Germline CDR1 and CDR2: LGHNA and YNFKEQ. CDR3 length: 14 residues. V gave up 1 base and J gave up 2 bases, with 7 bases separating them. The CDR3: CASSQVGDTDTQYF. CDR3 sequence (DNA): TGTGCCAGCAGCCAAGTTGGTGACACAGATACGCAGTATTTT.